The clone carrying this T cell receptor (beta chain) showed up many times. The antigen is not known. Trimming removed 5 bases from V and 4 bases from J; junction bases left unmatched: 3. This CDR3 has 14 residues. Germline V gives CDR1 MDHEN, CDR2 SYDVKM. The source of the sample is a study of T cell repertoires in cytomegalovirus infection. Turning to the study itself: In public TCR beta signatures, there were indications of both CMV infection and matching HLA type. Study-level points and caveats: Clonotype analysis showed dominance of the ex vivo response by HLA-C-restricted CMV-specific TCR beta clonotypes. Using cumulative public TCR beta family frequency, the authors identified those who carried CMV together with the relevant HLA.

TCRdb re-derived calls from the reads in MiXCR, one entry per CDR3 protein. The table has about 80,000 distinct CDR3 sequences, roughly 3.7% seen once. This clonotype was sampled from a human donor in good health (CMV status not recorded). Some clones in this sample may be carry-over from other donors' samples. The sequencing input was PBMCs. V and J are TRBV28 and TRBJ2-7; 12 bases line up with TRBD2. The CDR3: CASSRLAGDYEQYF. CDR3 coding DNA: TGTGCCAGCAGTCGACTAGCGGGGGATTACGAGCAGTACTTC.